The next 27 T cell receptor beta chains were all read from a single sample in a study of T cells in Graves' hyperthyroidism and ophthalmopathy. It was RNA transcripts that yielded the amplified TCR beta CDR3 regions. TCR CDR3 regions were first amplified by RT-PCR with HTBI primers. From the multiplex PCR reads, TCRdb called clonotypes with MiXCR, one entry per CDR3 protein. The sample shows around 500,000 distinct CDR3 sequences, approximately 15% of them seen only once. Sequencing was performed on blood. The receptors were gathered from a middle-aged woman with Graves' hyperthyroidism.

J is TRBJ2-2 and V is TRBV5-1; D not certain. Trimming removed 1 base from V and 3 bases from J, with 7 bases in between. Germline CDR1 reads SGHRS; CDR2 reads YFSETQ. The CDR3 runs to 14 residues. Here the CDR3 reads CASSLRPHTGELFF. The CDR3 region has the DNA TGCGCCAGCAGCTTGCGCCCTCACACCGGGGAGCTGTTTTTT. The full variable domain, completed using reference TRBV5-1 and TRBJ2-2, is KAGVTQTPRYLIKTRGQQVTLSCSPISGHRSVSWYQQTPGQGLQFLFEYFSETQRNKGNFPGRFSGRQFSNSRSEMNVSTLELGDSALYLCASSLRPHTGELFFGEGSRLTVL.

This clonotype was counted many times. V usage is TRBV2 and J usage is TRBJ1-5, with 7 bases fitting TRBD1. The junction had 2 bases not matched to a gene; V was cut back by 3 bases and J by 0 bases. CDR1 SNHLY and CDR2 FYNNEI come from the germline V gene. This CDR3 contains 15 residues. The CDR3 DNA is TGTGCCAGCAGTGATCGGGACAGTAGCAATCAGCCCCAGCATTTT. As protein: CASSDRDSSNQPQHF.

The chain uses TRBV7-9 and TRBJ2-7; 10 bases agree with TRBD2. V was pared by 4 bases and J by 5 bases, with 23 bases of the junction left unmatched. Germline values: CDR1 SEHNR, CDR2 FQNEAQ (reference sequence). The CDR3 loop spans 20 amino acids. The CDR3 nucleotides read TGTGCCAGCAGCTCTTATTCTCGGCCTGACCAAAGCGGGAGGGCCGACGAGCAGTACTTC. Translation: CASSSYSRPDQSGRADEQYF.

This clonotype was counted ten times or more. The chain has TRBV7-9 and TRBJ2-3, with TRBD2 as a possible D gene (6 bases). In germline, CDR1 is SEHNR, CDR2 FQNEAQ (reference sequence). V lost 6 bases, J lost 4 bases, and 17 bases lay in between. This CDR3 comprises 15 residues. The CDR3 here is CASSEGSSAADTQYF. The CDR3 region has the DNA TGTGCCAGCAGTGAGGGGTCTAGCGCCGCAGATACGCAGTATTTT. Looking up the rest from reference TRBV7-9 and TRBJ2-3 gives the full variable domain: DTGVSQNPRHKITKRGQNVTFRCDPISEHNRLYWYRQTLGQGPEFLTYFQNEAQLEKSRLLSDRFSAERPKGSFSTLEIQRTEQGDSAMYLCASSEGSSAADTQYFGPGTRLTVL.

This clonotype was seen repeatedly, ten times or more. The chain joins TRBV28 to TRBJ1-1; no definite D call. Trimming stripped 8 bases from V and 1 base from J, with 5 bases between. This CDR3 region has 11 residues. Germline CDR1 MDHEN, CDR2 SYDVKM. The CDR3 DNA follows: TGTGCCAGCGAAACGAACACTGAAGCTTTCTTT. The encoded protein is CASETNTEAFF.

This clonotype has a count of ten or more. The CDR3 region is CASSPLSAPSNQPQHF. CDR3 DNA: TGTGCCAGCAGTCCGCTGTCCGCCCCTAGCAATCAGCCCCAGCATTTT. The chain recombines TRBV28 with TRBJ1-5; no clear D. The germline V gene encodes CDR1 MDHEN and CDR2 SYDVKM. V lost 5 bases to trimming and J lost 0 bases, with 14 bases between them. This CDR3 region has 16 residues.

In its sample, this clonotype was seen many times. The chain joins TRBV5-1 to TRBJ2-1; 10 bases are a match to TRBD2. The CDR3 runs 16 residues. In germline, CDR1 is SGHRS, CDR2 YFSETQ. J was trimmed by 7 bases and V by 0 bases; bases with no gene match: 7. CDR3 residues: CASSLAGAGGYNEQFF. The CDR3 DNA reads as TGCGCCAGCAGCTTGGCCGGAGCGGGAGGGTATAATGAGCAGTTCTTC.

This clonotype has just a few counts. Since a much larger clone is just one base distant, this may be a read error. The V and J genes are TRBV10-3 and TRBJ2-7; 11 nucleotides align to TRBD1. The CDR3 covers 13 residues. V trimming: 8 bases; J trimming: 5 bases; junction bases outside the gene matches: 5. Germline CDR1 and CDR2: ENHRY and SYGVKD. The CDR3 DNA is TGTGCCATCGGTCCGGGACAGGGGGACGAGCAGTACTTC. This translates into CAIGPGQGDEQYF.

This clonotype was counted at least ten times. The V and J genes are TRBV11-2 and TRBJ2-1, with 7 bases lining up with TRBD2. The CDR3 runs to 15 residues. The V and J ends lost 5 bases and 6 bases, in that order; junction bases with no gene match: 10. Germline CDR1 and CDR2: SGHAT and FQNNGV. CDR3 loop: CASSITLGGFNEQFF. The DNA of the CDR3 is TGTGCCAGCAGCATCACCTTGGGAGGGTTCAATGAGCAGTTCTTC.

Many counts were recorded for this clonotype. CDR3: CASSLAPGYEQFF. CDR3 coding DNA: TGTGCCAGCAGCTTAGCCCCGGGGTATGAGCAGTTCTTC. The chain joins TRBV11-3 to TRBJ2-1; the D gene is possibly TRBD2 (5 bases). V shed 1 base and J shed 8 bases, with 9 bases lying between them. The CDR3 runs to 13 residues. Germline V lookup: CDR1 SGHNT, CDR2 YENEEA.

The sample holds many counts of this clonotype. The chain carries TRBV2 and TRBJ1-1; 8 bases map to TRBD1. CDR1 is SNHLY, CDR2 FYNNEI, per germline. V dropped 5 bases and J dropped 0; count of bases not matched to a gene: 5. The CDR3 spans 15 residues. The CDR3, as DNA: TGTGCCAGCAGTTCTGACAGGGGACTGAACACTGAAGCTTTCTTT. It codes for CASSSDRGLNTEAFF.

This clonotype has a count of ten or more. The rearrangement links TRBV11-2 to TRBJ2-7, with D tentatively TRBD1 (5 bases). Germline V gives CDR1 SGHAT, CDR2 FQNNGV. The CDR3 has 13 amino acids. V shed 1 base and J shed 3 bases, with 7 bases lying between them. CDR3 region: CASSLGQIYEQYF. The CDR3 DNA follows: TGTGCCAGCAGCTTAGGACAGATCTACGAGCAGTACTTC. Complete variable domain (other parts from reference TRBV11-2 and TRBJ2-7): EAGVAQSPRYKIIEKRQSVAFWCNPISGHATLYWYQQILGQGPKLLIQFQNNGVVDDSQLPKDRFSAERLKGVDSTLKIQPAKLEDSAVYLCASSLGQIYEQYFGPGTRLTVT.

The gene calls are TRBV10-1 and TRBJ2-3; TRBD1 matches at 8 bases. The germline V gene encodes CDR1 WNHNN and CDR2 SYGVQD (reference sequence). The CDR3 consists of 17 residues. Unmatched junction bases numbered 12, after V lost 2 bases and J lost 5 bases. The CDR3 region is CASSENRGIPLKDTQYF. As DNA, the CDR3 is TGCGCCAGCAGTGAGAACAGGGGGATTCCCCTAAAAGATACGCAGTATTTT.

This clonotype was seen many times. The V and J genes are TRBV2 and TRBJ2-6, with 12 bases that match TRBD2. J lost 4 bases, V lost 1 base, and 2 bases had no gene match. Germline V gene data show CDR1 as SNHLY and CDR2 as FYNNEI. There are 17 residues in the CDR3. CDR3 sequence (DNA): TGTGCCAGCAGTGAAGGACTAGCGGGAGTCGGGGCCAACGTCCTGACTTTC. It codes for CASSEGLAGVGANVLTF.

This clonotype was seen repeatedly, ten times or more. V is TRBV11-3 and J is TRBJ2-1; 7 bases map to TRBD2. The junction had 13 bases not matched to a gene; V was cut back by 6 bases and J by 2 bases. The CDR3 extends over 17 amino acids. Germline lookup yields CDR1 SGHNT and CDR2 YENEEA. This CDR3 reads CASSPEVGGWAYNEQFF. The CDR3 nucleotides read TGTGCCAGCAGTCCAGAGGTGGGGGGGTGGGCCTACAATGAGCAGTTCTTC.

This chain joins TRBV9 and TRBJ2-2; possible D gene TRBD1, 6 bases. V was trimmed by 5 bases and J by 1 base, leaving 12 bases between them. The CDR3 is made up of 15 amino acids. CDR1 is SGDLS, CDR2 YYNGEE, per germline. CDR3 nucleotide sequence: TGTGCCAGCAGAGAGGGACAATGGAACACCGGGGAGCTGTTTTTT. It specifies CASREGQWNTGELFF. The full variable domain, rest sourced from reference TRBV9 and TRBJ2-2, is DSGVTQTPKHLITATGQRVTLRCSPRSGDLSVYWYQQSLDQGLQFLIQYYNGEERAKGNILERFSAQQFPDLHSELNLSSLELGDSALYFCASREGQWNTGELFFGEGSRLTVL.

The CDR3 DNA is TGCAGTGCTAGAGGCAATCCGGGTCGAAACGAGCAGTACTTC. Translating gives CSARGNPGRNEQYF. The chain recombines TRBV20-1 with TRBJ2-7; D is undetermined. Trimming shortened V by 1 base and J by 5 bases, and 15 bases separated the two germline ends. Germline CDR1 is DFQATT and CDR2 is SNEGSKA (reference sequence). The CDR3 is made up of 14 amino acids.

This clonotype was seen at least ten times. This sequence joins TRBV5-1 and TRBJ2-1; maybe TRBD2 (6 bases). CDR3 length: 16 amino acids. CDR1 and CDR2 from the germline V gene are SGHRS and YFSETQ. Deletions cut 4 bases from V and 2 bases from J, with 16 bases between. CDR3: CASSAEGSQPYNEQFF. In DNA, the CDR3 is TGCGCCAGCAGCGCGGAGGGCAGTCAGCCCTACAATGAGCAGTTCTTC.

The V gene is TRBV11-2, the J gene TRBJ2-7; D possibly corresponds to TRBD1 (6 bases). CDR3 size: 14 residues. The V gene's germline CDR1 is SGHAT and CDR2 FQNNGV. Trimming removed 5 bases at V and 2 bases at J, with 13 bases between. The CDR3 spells CASSAWRTAYEQYF. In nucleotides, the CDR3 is TGTGCCAGCAGCGCGTGGAGGACAGCCTACGAGCAGTACTTC.

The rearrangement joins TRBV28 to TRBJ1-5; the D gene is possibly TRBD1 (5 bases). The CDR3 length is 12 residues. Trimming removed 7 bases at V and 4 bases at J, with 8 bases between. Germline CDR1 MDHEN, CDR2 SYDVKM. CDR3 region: CASNAGNQPQHF. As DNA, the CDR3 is TGTGCCAGCAATGCAGGGAATCAGCCCCAGCATTTT.

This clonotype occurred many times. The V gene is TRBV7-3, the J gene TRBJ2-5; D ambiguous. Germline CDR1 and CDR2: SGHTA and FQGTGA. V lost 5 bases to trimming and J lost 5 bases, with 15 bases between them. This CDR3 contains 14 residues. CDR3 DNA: TGTGCCAGCAGCGTGGGATCCGGGCGGGAGACCCAGTACTTC. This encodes CASSVGSGRETQYF.

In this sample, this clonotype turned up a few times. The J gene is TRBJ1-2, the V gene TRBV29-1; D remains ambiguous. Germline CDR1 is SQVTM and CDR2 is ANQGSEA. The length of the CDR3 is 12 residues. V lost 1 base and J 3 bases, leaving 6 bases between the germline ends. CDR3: CSVEGVDYGYTF. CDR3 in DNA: TGCAGCGTTGAAGGGGTTGACTATGGCTACACCTTC.

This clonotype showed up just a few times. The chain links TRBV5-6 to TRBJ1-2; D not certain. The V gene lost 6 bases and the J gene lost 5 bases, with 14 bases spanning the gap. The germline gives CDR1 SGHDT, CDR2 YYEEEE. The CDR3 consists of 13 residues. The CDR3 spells CASNSVIGYGYTF. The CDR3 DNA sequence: TGTGCCAGCAACTCGGTGATTGGGTATGGCTACACCTTC. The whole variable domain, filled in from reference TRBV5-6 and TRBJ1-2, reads DAGVTQSPTHLIKTRGQQVTLRCSPKSGHDTVSWYQQALGQGPQFIFQYYEEEERQRGNFPDRFSGHQFPNYSSELNVNALLLGDSALYLCASNSVIGYGYTFGSGTRLTVV.

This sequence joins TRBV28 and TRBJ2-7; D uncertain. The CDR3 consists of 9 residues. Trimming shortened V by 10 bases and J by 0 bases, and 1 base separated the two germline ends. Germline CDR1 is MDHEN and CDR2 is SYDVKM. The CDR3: CAISYEQYF. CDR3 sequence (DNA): TGTGCCATCTCCTACGAGCAGTACTTC.

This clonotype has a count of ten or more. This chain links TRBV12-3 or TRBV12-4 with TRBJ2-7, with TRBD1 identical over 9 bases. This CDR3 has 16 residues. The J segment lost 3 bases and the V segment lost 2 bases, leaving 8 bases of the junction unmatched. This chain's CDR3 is CASSLQDRGYHYEQYF. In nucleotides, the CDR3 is TGTGCCAGCAGTTTACAAGACAGGGGGTATCACTACGAGCAGTACTTC.

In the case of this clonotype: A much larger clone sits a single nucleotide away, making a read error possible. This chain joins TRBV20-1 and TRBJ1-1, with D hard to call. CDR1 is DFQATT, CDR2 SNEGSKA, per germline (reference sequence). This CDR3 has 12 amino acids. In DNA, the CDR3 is TGCAGTGCTGGAGAGGGGAACACTGAAGCTTTCTTT. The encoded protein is CSAGEGNTEAFF.

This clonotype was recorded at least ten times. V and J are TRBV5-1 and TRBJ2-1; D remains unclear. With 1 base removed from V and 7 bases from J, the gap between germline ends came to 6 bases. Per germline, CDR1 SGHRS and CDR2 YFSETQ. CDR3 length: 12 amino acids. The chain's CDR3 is CASSLRMNEQFF. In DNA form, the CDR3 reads TGCGCCAGCAGCTTGAGAATGAATGAGCAGTTCTTC.